This T cell receptor (beta chain) was retrieved from a study of regulatory T cells in long-lasting Graves disease. Study-wide points: Compared with new cases, persistent Graves' patients showed reduced TCR diversity.

TCR beta libraries were built with iRepertoire HTBI primers and Arm-PCR of CDR3 regions. TCRdb re-derived calls from the multiplex PCR reads in MiXCR, one entry per CDR3 protein. The sample comprises 520,000 or so distinct CDR3 sequences, 12% of which are singletons, and around 9.3% rests with the top ten. Germline assignment: CDR1 SGHAT and CDR2 FQNNGV. Trimming took 1 base from V and 4 from J; bases not matched to a gene: 7. The CDR3 loop spans 16 amino acids. Worth noting for this clonotype: Its antigen is undetermined. This likely came from a read error, as a far larger clone is one base away.

Sample time point: newly diagnosed GD, antithyroid drugs for less than 3 months. The TCR library used RNA extracted from PBMCs. These data were also filed under a second study, of T cells in Graves' hyperthyroidism and ophthalmopathy. Per that paper: TCR CDR3 regions were first amplified by RT-PCR with HTBI primers.

This TCR was recovered from a woman under 40 with Graves disease. V gene TRBV11-2 combines with J gene TRBJ2-1; TRBD2 matches 7 bases. The sequences come from peripheral blood mononuclear cells (PBMCs), collected at new diagnosis, from a patient treated with antithyroid drugs. This CDR3 reads CASSLGAGFGYNEQFF. CDR3 DNA sequence: TGTGCCAGCAGCTTAGGAGCGGGATTCGGGTACAATGAGCAGTTCTTC.